This TCR beta chain emerged from a study of cytomegalovirus exposure and HLA in healthy donors. Study-wide findings and caveats: In a later analysis, V- and J-gene trimming of beta chains associated with a DCLRE1C missense variant, replicated independently. Previous analysis showed most TCR beta V segments were productive about 87% or about 30% of the time.

Concerning this clone itself: Its specificity is unknown.

CDR3 length: 11 residues. Germline V lookup: CDR1 SGHTS, CDR2 YDEGEE. The V segment lost 4 bases and the J segment 7 bases; nucleotides outside the gene matches: 1. PCR was performed using 60 Vbeta and 13 Jbeta primers. Sequenced by immunoSEQ multiplex PCR; TCRdb stores in-frame clones only, minus some. This specimen shows roughly 140,000 clones; the ten leading clones hold roughly 2.7%. The chain recombines TRBV5-8 with TRBJ2-7, with 8 bases lining up with TRBD1. What was sequenced was PBMCs. The receptor's source is a man aged 35 to 55 in good health and CMV-seronegative. CDR3 loop: CASSGQGEQYF. The CDR3 DNA is TGTGCCAGCAGCGGACAGGGAGAGCAGTACTTC.